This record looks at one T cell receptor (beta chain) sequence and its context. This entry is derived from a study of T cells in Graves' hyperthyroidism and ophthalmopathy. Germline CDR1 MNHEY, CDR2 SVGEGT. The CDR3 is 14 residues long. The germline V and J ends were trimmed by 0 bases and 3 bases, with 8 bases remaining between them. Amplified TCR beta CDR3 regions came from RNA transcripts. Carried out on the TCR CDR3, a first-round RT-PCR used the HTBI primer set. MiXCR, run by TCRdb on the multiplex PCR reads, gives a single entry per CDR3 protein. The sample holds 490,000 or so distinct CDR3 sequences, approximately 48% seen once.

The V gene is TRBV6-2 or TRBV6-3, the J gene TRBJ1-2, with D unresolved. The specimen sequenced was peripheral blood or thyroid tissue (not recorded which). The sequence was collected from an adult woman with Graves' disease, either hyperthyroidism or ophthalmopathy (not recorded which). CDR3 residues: CASSYSSADYGYTF. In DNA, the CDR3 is TGTGCCAGCAGTTACTCGAGTGCGGACTATGGCTACACCTTC.